This T cell receptor beta chain appears in the sequencing data of a study of CD8+ T cells in alopecia areata. Study at large: Treated patients' severity was scored by percentage of affected scalp area.

Comments on this clone: Antigen specificity is unknown.

Extraction of RNA preceded its reverse transcription into cDNA, which served as the sequencing template. The method was immunoSEQ multiplex PCR; TCRdb's version includes in-frame clones alone and lacks a portion of them. The sample contains some 170,000 clones, 50% to 75% of which appear only once. General study points: Many expanded lesional clones persisted in scalp and blood during tofacitinib treatment.

Described treatment: oral pan-JAK inhibitor, 5-10 mg twice daily. The authors sorted CD4+ and CD8+ T cells from PBMCs. This sequence was found in a human donor with alopecia areata. The material sequenced was CD4+ T cells sorted from blood, taken at approximately week 55, from a patient treated with tofacitinib.

The CDR3 reads CASSPRGSASSGANVLTF. The CDR3 coding sequence is TGTGCCAGCAGCCCTCGGGGATCCGCTTCCTCTGGGGCCAACGTCCTGACTTTC. The V gene is TRBV6-4, the J gene TRBJ2-6; D possibly corresponds to TRBD2 (5 bases). The CDR3 covers 18 residues. Trimming shortened V by 6 bases and J by 0 bases, and 18 bases separated the two germline ends. Looked up from germline, CDR1 is MRHNA and CDR2 is SNTAGT.